One sample yielded the 10 T cell receptor beta chains listed below, sequenced in a study of response to subunit inactivated influenza vaccine. TCRdb independently ran MiXCR on the RT-PCR reads; one entry per CDR3 protein. Of approximately 530,000 distinct CDR3 sequences listed, approximately 7.7% are singletons. The specimen comprised PBMCs from blood, sampled roughly 24 months after vaccination. All receptors derive from a man aged 50-75 years who received an inactivated influenza vaccine.

This clonotype has at least ten counts. The chain recombines TRBV20-1 with TRBJ2-5; 8 bases match TRBD1. V was clipped by 5 bases and J by 4 bases; unmatched bases: 9. CDR3 length: 14 amino acids. The germline V gene has CDR1 DFQATT and CDR2 SNEGSKA (reference sequence). This CDR3 reads CSALLRTGRETQYF. CDR3 DNA sequence: TGCAGTGCTCTCCTTCGGACAGGGAGAGAGACCCAGTACTTC.

A few counts support this clonotype. The V call is TRBV11-2, the J call TRBJ2-3, with TRBD1 matching 7 bases. The ends lost 1 base at V and 4 bases at J; junction bases unmatched: 5. The CDR3 loop spans 15 amino acids. Germline V gene data show CDR1 as SGHAT and CDR2 as FQNNGV. CDR3 DNA sequence: TGTGCCAGCAGCTTAGTTAGGGGGCGGTCAGATACGCAGTATTTT. As protein: CASSLVRGRSDTQYF.

This clonotype was seen repeatedly, ten times or more. The chain is built from TRBV6-1 and TRBJ1-1; TRBD1 agrees at 9 bases. There are 15 residues in the CDR3. Germline V lookup: CDR1 MNHNS, CDR2 SASEGT. The V gene end was trimmed by 1 base and the J gene end by 6 bases; junction bases not matched to a gene: 6. The CDR3, as DNA: TGTGCCAGCAGTGAAGACCTGTGGACAGGGGCTGAAGCTTTCTTT. Its translation is CASSEDLWTGAEAFF.

In its sample, this clonotype was seen a few times. The genes are TRBV3-1 and TRBJ2-7, with D possibly matching TRBD2 (5 bases). This CDR3 is 12 amino acids long. V dropped 4 bases and J dropped 9 bases, with 13 bases sitting between them. Germline CDR1 LGHDT, CDR2 YNNKEL (reference sequence). CDR3 loop: CASSLVGSGQYF. The DNA for the CDR3 is TGTGCCAGCAGCCTAGTGGGGAGCGGGCAGTACTTC.

Comments on this clonotype: A read error is possible here, since a much larger clone lies one base away. The rearrangement joins TRBV5-1 to TRBJ2-5; possible D gene TRBD2, 5 bases. Germline V CDR1 and CDR2: SGHRS, YFSETQ. This CDR3 spans 14 amino acids. This chain's CDR3 is CGSSSVGRGETQYF. In nucleotides, the CDR3 is TGCGGCAGCAGCTCCGTGGGGAGAGGGGAGACCCAGTACTTC.

At least ten counts were recorded for this clonotype. This chain uses TRBV7-2 with TRBJ1-6, with no clear D. Deletions cut 5 bases from V and 8 bases from J, with 22 bases between. The V gene's germline CDR1 is SGHTA and CDR2 FQGNSA. CDR3 length: 17 residues. The CDR3 coding sequence is TGTGCCAGCAGCACATACCGGGAAAGAAAAAGGCATTCACCCCTCCACTTT. Translation gives CASSTYRERKRHSPLHF. The complete variable domain, with remaining parts taken from reference TRBV7-2 and TRBJ1-6, reads GAGVSQSPSNKVTEKGKDVELRCDPISGHTALYWYRQSLGQGLEFLIYFQGNSAPDKSGLPSDRFSAERTGGSVSTLTIQRTQQEDSAVYLCASSTYRERKRHSPLHFGNGTRLTVT.

This clonotype was detected only a few times. The chain employs TRBV6-1 and TRBJ2-1; a possible D gene is TRBD1 (5 bases). Germline CDR1 is MNHNS and CDR2 is SASEGT. Trimming left V 7 bases short and J 4 bases short, with 17 bases between. This CDR3 is 15 amino acids long. In nucleotides, the CDR3 is TGTGCCAGCATCCCGACCTCAGGGTCGTACAATGAGCAGTTCTTC. It translates to CASIPTSGSYNEQFF.

V gene TRBV5-6 combines with J gene TRBJ1-1, with D hard to call. Germline assignment: CDR1 SGHDT and CDR2 YYEEEE. V was pared by 2 bases and J by 6 bases, with 11 bases between. The CDR3 extends over 13 amino acids. CDR3 DNA sequence: TGTGCCAGCAGCTTACAAGGGAGACCTGAAGCTTTCTTT. Its protein is CASSLQGRPEAFF.

Ten or more counts support this clonotype. The chain combines TRBV7-9 with TRBJ1-2; D ambiguous. The V end was cut by 1 base, the J end by 1 base, with 7 bases between. The CDR3 loop spans 14 amino acids. The V gene's germline CDR1 is SEHNR and CDR2 FQNEAQ (reference sequence). The CDR3 loop is CASSLVAGNYGYTF. The CDR3 nucleotides read TGTGCCAGCAGCTTAGTGGCGGGTAACTATGGCTACACCTTC.

The chain links TRBV20-1 to TRBJ2-5; 11 bases agree with TRBD2. CDR3 length equals 15 residues. In germline, CDR1 is DFQATT, CDR2 SNEGSKA (reference sequence). V was pared by 3 bases and J by 2 bases, with 5 bases of the junction left unmatched. The CDR3: CSARPSGGTQETQYF. The CDR3 nucleotides are TGCAGTGCTAGGCCTAGCGGGGGGACACAAGAGACCCAGTACTTC.